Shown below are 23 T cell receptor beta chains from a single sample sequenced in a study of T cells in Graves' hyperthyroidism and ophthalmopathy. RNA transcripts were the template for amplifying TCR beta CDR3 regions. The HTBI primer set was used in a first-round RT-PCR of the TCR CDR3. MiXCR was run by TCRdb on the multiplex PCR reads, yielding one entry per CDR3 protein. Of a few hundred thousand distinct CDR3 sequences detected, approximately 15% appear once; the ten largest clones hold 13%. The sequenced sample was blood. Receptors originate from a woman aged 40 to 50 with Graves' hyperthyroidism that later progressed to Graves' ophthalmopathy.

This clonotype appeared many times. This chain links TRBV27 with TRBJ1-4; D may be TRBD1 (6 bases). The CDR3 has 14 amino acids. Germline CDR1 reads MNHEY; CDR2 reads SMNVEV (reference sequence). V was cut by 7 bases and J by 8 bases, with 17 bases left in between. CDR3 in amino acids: CASITPTGWEKLFF. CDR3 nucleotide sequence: TGTGCCAGCATCACTCCAACAGGGTGGGAAAAACTGTTTTTT.

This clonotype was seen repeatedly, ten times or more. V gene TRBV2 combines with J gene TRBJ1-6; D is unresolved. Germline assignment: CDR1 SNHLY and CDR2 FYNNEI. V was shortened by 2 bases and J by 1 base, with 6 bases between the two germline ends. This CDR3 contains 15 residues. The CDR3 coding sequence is TGTGCCAGCAGTGAACTGGGATCCTATAATTCACCCCTCCACTTT. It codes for CASSELGSYNSPLHF.

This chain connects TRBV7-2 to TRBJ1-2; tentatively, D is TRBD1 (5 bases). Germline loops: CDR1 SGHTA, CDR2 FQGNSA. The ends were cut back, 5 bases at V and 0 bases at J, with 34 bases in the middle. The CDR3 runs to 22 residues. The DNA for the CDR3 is TGTGCCAGCAGCCCCAACCCGGCGCGGACACGAGACACTAAAGAAGCTAACTATGGCTACACCTTC. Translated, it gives CASSPNPARTRDTKEANYGYTF.

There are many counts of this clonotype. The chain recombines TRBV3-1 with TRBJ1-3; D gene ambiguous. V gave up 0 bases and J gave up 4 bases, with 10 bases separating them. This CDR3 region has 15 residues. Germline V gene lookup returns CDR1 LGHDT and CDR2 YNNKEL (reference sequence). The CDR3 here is CASSQDGGSGNTIYF. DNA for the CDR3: TGTGCCAGCAGCCAAGATGGCGGCTCCGGAAACACCATATATTTT.

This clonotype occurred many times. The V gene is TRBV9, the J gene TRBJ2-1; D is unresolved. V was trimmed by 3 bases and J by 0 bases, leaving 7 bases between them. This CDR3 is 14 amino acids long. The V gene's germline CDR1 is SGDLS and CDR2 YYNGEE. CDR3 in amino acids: CASSALYSYNEQFF. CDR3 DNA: TGTGCCAGCAGCGCCTTATACTCCTACAATGAGCAGTTCTTC.

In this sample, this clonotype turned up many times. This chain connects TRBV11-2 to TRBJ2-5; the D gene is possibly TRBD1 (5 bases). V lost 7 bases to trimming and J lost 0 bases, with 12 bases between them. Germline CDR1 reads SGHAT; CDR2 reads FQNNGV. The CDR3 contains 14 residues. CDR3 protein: CASTHQGYQETQYF. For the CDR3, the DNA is TGTGCCAGCACCCACCAGGGTTACCAAGAGACCCAGTACTTC.

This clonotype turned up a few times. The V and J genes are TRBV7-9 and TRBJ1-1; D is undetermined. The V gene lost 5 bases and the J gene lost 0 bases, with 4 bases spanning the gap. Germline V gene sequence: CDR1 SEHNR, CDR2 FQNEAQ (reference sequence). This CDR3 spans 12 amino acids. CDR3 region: CASSKVNTEAFF. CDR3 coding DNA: TGTGCCAGCAGCAAAGTGAACACTGAAGCTTTCTTT.

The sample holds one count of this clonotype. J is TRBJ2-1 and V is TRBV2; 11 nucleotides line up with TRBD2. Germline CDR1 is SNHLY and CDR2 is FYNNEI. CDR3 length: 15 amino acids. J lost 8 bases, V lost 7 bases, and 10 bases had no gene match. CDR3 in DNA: TGTGCCAGCATTCCCCTAGCGGGAGGAGGGGATGAGCAGTTCTTC. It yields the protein CASIPLAGGGDEQFF.

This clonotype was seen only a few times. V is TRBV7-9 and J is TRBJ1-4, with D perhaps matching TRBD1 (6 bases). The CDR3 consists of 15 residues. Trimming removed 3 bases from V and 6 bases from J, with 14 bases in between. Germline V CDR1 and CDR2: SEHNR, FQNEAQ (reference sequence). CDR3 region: CASSLGGRGHEKLFF. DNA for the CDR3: TGTGCCAGCAGCTTGGGAGGCAGGGGACATGAAAAACTGTTTTTT. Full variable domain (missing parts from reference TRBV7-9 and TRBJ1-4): DTGVSQNPRHKITKRGQNVTFRCDPISEHNRLYWYRQTLGQGPEFLTYFQNEAQLEKSRLLSDRFSAERPKGSFSTLEIQRTEQGDSAMYLCASSLGGRGHEKLFFGSGTQLSVL.

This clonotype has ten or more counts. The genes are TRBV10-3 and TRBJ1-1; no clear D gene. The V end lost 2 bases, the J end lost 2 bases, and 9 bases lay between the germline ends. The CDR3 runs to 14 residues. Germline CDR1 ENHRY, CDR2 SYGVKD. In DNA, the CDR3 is TGTGCCATCAGTGAGAGCCAAATTAACACTGAAGCTTTCTTT. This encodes CAISESQINTEAFF.

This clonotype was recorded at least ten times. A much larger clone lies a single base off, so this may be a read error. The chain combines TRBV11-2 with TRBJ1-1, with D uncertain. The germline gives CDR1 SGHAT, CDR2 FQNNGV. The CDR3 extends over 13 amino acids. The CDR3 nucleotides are TGTGCCAGCAGCTCGTTGAGGAACACTGAAACTTTCTTT. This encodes CASSSLRNTETFF.

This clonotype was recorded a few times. The CDR3 coding sequence is TGTGCCAGCAGCTTAGGGGGACAGGGGGCGGGACAGCCCCAGCATTTT. This gives the protein CASSLGGQGAGQPQHF. The chain combines TRBV7-2 with TRBJ1-5, with 12 bases that match TRBD1. V lost 1 base, J lost 7 bases, and 5 bases stayed unmatched. The CDR3 is 16 amino acids. Looked up from germline, CDR1 is SGHTA and CDR2 is FQGNSA.

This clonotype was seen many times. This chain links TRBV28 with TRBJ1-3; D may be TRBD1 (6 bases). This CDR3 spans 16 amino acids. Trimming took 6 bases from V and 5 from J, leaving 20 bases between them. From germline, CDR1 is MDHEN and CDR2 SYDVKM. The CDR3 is CASSQGPHPDRNTIYF. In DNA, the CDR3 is TGTGCCAGCAGCCAGGGGCCGCACCCGGATCGAAACACCATATATTTT.

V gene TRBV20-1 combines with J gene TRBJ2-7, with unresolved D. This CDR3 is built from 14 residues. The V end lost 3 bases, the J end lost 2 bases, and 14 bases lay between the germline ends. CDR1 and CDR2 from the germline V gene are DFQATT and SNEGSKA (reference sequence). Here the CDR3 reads CSASWSRTPYEQYF. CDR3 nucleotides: TGCAGTGCTAGTTGGTCGAGAACCCCCTACGAGCAGTACTTC.

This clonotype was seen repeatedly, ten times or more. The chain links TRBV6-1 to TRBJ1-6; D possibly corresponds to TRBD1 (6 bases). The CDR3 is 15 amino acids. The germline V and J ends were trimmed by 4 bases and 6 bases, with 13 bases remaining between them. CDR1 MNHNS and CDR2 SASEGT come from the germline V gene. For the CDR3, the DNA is TGTGCCAGCAGTGCATGGGGGGGCACTAATTCACCCCTCCACTTT. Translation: CASSAWGGTNSPLHF.

In nucleotides, the CDR3 is TGCGCCAACCGCACGACAGGGAGAAACACCATATATTTT. Its translation: CANRTTGRNTIYF. This sequence joins TRBV10-1 and TRBJ1-3, with 7 positions matching TRBD1. CDR1 and CDR2 (germline): WNHNN, SYGVQD (reference sequence). This CDR3 has 13 residues. J was trimmed by 5 bases and V by 10 bases; bases with no gene match: 8.

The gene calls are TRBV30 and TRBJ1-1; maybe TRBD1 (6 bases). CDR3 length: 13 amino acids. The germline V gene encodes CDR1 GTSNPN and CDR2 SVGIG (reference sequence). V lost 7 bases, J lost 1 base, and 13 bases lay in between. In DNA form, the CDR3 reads TGTGCCTTCTGGGGGCTTCCGAACACTGAAGCTTTCTTT. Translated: CAFWGLPNTEAFF.

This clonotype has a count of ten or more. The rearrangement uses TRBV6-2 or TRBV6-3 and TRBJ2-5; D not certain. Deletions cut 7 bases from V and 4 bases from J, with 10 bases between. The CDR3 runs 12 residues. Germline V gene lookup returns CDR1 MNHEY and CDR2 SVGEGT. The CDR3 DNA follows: TGTGCCAGCAAGAGCTCAGGAGAGACCCAGTACTTC. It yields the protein CASKSSGETQYF.

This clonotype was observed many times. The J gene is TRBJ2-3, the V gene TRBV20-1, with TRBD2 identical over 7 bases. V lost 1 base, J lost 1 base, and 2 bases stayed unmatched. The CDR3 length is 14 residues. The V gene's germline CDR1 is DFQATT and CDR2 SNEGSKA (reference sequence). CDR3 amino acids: CSARVGGGTDTQYF. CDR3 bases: TGCAGTGCTAGAGTGGGAGGGGGCACAGATACGCAGTATTTT.

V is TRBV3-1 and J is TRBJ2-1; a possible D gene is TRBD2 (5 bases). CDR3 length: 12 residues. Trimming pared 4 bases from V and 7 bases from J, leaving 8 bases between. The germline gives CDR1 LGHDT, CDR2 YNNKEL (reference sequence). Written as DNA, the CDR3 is TGTGCCAGCAGCCCGTGGGAGAATGAGCAGTTCTTC. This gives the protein CASSPWENEQFF.

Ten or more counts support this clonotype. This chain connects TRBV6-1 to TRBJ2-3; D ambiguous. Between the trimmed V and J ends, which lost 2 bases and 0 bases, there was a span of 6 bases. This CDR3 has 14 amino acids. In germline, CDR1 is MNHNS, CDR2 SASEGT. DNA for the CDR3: TGTGCCAGCAGTGAACAGGACAGCACAGATACGCAGTATTTT. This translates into CASSEQDSTDTQYF.

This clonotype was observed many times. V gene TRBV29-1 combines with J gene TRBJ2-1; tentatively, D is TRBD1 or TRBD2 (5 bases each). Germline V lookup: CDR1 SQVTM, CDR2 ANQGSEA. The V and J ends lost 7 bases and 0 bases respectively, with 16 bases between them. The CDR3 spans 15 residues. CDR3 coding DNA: TGCAGCGAGGAAGAGGGGCGGGTCTCCTACAATGAGCAGTTCTTC. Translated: CSEEEGRVSYNEQFF.

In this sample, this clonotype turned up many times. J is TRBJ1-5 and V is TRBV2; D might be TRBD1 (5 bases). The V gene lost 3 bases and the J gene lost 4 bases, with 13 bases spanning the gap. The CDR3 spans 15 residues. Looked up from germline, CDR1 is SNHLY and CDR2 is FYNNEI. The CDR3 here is CASSEGGRANQPQHF. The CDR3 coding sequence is TGTGCCAGCAGTGAGGGTGGCAGGGCGAATCAGCCCCAGCATTTT.